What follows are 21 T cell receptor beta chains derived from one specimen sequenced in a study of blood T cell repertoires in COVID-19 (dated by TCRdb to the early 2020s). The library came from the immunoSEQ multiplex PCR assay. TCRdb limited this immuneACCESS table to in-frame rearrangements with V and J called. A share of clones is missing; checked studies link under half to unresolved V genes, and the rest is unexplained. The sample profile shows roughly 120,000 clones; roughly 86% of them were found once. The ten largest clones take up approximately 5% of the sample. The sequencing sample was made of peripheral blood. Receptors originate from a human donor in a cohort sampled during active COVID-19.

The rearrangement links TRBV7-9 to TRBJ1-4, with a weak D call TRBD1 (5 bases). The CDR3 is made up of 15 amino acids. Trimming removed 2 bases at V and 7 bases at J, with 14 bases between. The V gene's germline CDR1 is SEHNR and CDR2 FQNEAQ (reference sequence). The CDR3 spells CASSLMGGIREKLFF. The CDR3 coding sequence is TGTGCCAGCAGCTTAATGGGGGGGATTCGTGAAAAACTGTTTTTT.

Written as DNA, the CDR3 is TGTGCCAGCAGTTTTTATTCCGGGGGCTACGAGCAGTACTTC. It is translated as CASSFYSGGYEQYF. This chain connects TRBV6-2 or TRBV6-3 to TRBJ2-7; a possible D gene is TRBD2 (6 bases). V was shortened by 4 bases and J by 3 bases, with 13 bases between the two germline ends. From germline, CDR1 is MNHEY and CDR2 SVGEGT. The CDR3 sequence is 14 residues long.

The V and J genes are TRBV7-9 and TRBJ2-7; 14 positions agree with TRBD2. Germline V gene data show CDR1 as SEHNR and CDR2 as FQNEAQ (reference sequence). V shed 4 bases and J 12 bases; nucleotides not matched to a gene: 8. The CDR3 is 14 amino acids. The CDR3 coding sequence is TGTGCCAGCAGCTCCCCCGGGACTAGCGGGAGTTTGTACTTC. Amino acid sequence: CASSSPGTSGSLYF.

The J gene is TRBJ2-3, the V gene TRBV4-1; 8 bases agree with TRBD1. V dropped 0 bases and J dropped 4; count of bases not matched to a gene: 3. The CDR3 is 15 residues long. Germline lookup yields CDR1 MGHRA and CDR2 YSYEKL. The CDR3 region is CASSQEDRDADTQYF. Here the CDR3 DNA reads TGCGCCAGCAGCCAAGAGGACAGGGACGCAGATACGCAGTATTTT.

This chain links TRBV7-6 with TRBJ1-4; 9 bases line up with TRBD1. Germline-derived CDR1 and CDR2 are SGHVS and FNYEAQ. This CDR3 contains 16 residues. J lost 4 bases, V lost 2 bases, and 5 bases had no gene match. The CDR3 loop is CASSLRQGGYNEKLFF. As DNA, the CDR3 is TGTGCCAGCAGCTTAAGACAGGGGGGATATAATGAAAAACTGTTTTTT.

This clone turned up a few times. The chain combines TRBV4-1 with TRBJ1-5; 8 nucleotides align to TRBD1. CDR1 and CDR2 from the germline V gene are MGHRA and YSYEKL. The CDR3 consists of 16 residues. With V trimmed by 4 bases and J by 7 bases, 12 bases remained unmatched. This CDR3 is CASSPGQGALGQPQHF. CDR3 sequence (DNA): TGCGCCAGCAGCCCCGGTCAGGGGGCCCTTGGACAGCCCCAGCATTTT.

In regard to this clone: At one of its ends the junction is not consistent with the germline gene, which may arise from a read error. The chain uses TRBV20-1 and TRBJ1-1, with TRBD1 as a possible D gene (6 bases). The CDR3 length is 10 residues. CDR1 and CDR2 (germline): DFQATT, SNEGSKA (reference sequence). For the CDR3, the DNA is TGCAGTGCCACCGGGACACTGAAAGGCTTT. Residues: CSATGTLKGF.

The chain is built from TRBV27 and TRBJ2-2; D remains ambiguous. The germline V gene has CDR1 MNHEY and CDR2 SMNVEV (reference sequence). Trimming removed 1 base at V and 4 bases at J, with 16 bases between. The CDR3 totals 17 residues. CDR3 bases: TGTGCCAGCAGTTTATGGCTTAGCCTTTCGGGCACCGGGGAGCTGTTTTTT. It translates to CASSLWLSLSGTGELFF.

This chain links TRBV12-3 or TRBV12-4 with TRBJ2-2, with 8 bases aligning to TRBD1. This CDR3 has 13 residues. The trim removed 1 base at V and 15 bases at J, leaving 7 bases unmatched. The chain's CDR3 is CASSLVDRGGLFF. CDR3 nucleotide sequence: TGTGCCAGCAGTTTAGTAGACAGGGGAGGATTGTTTTTT.

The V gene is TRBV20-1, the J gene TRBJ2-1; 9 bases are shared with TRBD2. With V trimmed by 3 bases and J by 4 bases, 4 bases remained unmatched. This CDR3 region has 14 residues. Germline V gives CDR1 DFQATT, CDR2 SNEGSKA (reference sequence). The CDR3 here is CSASTSGFYNEQFF. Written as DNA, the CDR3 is TGCAGTGCTAGTACTAGCGGGTTTTACAATGAGCAGTTCTTC.

CDR3 loop: CASSPAGLAENNEQFF. Written as DNA, the CDR3 is TGTGCCAGCAGTCCGGCGGGACTAGCGGAGAACAATGAGCAGTTCTTC. The chain joins TRBV28 to TRBJ2-1; 11 bases align to TRBD2. This CDR3 is 16 amino acids long. With V trimmed by 5 bases and J by 5 bases, 8 bases remained unmatched. The germline gives CDR1 MDHEN, CDR2 SYDVKM.

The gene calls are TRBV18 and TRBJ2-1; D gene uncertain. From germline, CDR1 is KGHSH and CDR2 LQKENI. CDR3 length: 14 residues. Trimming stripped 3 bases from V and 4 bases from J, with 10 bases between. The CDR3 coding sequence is TGTGCCAGCTCACCCCTTCTCGCGTACAATGAGCAGTTCTTC. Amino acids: CASSPLLAYNEQFF.

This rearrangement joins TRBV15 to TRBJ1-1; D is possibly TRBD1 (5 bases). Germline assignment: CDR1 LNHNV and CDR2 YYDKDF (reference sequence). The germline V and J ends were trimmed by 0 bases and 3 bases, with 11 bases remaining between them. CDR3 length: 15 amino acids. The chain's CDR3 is CATSREGELYTEAFF. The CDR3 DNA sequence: TGTGCCACCAGCAGAGAAGGGGAATTGTACACTGAAGCTTTCTTT.

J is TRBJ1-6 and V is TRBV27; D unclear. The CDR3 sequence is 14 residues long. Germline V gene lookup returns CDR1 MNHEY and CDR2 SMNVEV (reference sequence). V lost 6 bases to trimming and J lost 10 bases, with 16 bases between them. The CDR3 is CASSPPEPRSPLHF. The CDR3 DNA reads TGTGCCAGCAGCCCGCCTGAGCCACGATCACCCCTCCACTTT.

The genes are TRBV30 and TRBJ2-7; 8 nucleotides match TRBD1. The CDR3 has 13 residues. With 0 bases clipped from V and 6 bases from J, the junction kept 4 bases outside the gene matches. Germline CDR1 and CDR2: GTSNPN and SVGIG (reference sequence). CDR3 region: CAWSVGQGSEQYF. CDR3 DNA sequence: TGTGCCTGGAGTGTTGGACAGGGCTCCGAGCAGTACTTC.

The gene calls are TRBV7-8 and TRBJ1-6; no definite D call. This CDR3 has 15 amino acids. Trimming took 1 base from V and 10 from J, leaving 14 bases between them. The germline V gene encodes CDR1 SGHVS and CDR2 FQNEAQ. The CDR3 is CASSLEGGRHSPLHF. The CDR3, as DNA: TGTGCCAGCAGCTTAGAGGGAGGACGGCACTCACCCCTCCACTTT.

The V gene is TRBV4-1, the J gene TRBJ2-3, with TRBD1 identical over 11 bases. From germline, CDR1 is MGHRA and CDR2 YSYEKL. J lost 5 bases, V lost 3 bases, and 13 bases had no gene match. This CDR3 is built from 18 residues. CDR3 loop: CASSHPPLRDRGKDTQYF. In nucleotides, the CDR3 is TGCGCCAGCAGCCACCCTCCACTCCGGGACAGGGGGAAAGATACGCAGTATTTT.

The CDR3 region is CASSVQSNQETQYF. CDR3 DNA sequence: TGTGCCAGTAGTGTCCAATCTAATCAAGAGACCCAGTACTTC. The chain uses TRBV19 and TRBJ2-5; D is unresolved. Trimming pared 5 bases from V and 2 bases from J, leaving 12 bases between. Germline V gene lookup returns CDR1 LNHDA and CDR2 SQIVND (reference sequence). This CDR3 has 14 residues.

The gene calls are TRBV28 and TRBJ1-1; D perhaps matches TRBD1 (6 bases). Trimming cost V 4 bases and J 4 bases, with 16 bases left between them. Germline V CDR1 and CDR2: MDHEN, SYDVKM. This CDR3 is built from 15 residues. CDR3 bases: TGTGCCAGCAGTTCTCCCGGGGAGGGGGGCACTGAAGCTTTCTTT. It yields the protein CASSSPGEGGTEAFF.

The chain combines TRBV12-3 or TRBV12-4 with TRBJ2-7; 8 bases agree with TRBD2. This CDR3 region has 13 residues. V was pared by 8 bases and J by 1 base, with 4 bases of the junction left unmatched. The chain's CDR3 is CASAVAGSYEQYF. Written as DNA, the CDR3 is TGTGCCAGCGCGGTAGCGGGGTCCTACGAGCAGTACTTC.

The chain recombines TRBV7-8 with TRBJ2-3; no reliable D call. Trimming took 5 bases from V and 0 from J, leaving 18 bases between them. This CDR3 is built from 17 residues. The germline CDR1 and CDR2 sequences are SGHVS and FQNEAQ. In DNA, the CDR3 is TGTGCCAGCAGCCCTTCTCCGGTTCCGACTAGCACAGATACGCAGTATTTT. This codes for CASSPSPVPTSTDTQYF.